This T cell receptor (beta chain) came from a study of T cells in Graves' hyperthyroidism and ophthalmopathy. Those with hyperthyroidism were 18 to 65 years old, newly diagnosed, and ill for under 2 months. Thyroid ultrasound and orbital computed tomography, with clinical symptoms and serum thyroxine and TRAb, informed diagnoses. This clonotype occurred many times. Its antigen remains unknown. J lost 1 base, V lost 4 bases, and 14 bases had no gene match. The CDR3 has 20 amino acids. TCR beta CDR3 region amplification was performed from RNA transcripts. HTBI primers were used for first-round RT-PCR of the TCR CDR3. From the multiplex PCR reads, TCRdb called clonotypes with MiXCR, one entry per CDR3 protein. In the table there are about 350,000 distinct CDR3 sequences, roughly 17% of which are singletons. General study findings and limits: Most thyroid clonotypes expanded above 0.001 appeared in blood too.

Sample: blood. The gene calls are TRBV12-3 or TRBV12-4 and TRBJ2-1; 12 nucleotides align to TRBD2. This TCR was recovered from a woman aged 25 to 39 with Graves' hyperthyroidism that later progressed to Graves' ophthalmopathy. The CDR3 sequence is CASSSPSGGAFKASYNEQFF. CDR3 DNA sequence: TGTGCCAGCAGTTCCCCTAGCGGGGGGGCCTTTAAAGCATCCTACAATGAGCAGTTCTTC.